This T cell receptor (beta chain) originates from a study of regulatory T cells in long-lasting Graves disease. The study's findings and limits: A reduction in accuracy may have resulted from the small sample size. Persistent disease showed a preference for TRBV28, TRBJ1-2 and TRBJ2-5.

Arm-PCR with iRepertoire HTBI primers amplified the CDR3 regions for these TCR beta libraries. TCRdb recomputed calls from the multiplex PCR reads with MiXCR, one row per CDR3 protein. The data contain roughly 400,000 distinct CDR3 sequences, around 17% of them singletons. The sample's time point: newly diagnosed GD, antithyroid drugs for less than 3 months. Researchers made the TCR library from RNA that was extracted from PBMCs. This clonotype has a count of ten or more. Its specificity is not known. V trimming: 5 bases; J trimming: 2 bases; junction bases outside the gene matches: 7. CDR3 length: 15 amino acids. The germline V gene has CDR1 MNHEY and CDR2 SVGEGT. The data also belong to a second study, concerning T cells in Graves' hyperthyroidism and ophthalmopathy. In that study: RT-PCR in the first round (using the HTBI primer set) targeted the TCR CDR3.

The sequenced sample was peripheral blood mononuclear cells (PBMCs), obtained at new diagnosis, from a patient treated with antithyroid drugs. The chain links TRBV6-2 or TRBV6-3 to TRBJ2-7, with 9 positions matching TRBD2. This sequence was found in a woman younger than 30 with Graves disease. CDR3 loop: CASSDTSGLTYEQYF. Written as DNA, the CDR3 is TGTGCCAGCAGTGATACTAGCGGGCTGACCTACGAGCAGTACTTC.